This note documents a single TCR beta chain sequence. This clone has more than one count but fewer than ten. The antigen it recognizes is unknown. It has no much larger one-base neighbor in the sample; base qualities were not kept. This record comes from a study of beta chain features in type 1 diabetes (dated 2018 in TCRdb). For the study in its entirety: No differences in mean age, gender distribution, total cell number or subset yield were found between patients and healthy donors. A total of under 120,000,000 sorted cells were examined across all samples, and RNA yield correlated strongly with the number of cells per subset. The study compared TCRB repertoires of sorted circulating CD4+ T cell subsets between recently diagnosed type 1 diabetes patients and matched healthy donors. Regulatory and stem cell-like memory subsets were isolated from only 8 patients and roughly 8 healthy donors, whereas naive and central memory subsets came from all 30 or so donors. Findings and caveats that apply to the study as a whole: Shorter templates might be favored by PCR, yet because patient and control samples were amplified and corrected together, any such skew would affect both groups equally. A moderate but significant shortening of TCRB CDR3 length was observed in type 1 diabetes patients in all four CD4+ subsets. Naive, central memory and regulatory TCRB repertoires appeared more similar among patients than among healthy donors. At VDJ recombination sites, patients with type 1 diabetes made fewer insertions and deleted more nucleotides, a pattern implying thymic rearrangement abnormalities. Sequencing cDNA rather than genomic DNA could over-represent highly expressing activated cells, although activation and CD3 levels did not differ between groups. Because the HLA sub-analyses included only small numbers of individuals, any influence of HLA type on TCRB rearrangement was left unresolved.

Each donor gave one peripheral blood draw, roughly 110 mL on average, collected into heparinised tubes. A BD FACSAria II and a panel including CD45RO, CCR7, CD25, CD127, CD95 and CD27 were used to sort naive, central memory, regulatory and stem cell-like memory CD4+ T cells. Purity was above 98% for every sorted population. PBMCs were isolated right away by Lymphoprep density gradient centrifugation and were stained directly, without culture. So that batch effects would be minimized, each experiment stained and sorted samples in pairs, pairing one healthy donor with one patient. The entire amount of isolated RNA was reverse transcribed using the High Capacity cDNA Reverse Transcription Kit, so the sequenced TCRB transcripts were expressed ones. Deep immunoSEQ sequencing was applied to naive, central memory and regulatory T cell samples, giving an average of around 4 million total reads per sample. After sorted cells were lysed in RLT buffer, RNA was extracted with DNase-treated RNeasy Micro or Mini kits, with the choice depending on cell number. To prevent cross-contamination, each cell subset was processed individually, whereas patient and healthy donor samples were processed jointly. TCRB sequences were amplified from cDNA with the immunoSEQ multiplex PCR, producing 87-bp fragments spanning the CDR3 region. Amplicons were sequenced on the Illumina HiSeq platform. The authors' pipeline ran thus. PCR bias was computationally corrected using synthetic template baselines, reads within Hamming distance 2 were collapsed, and singletons that could not be merged were discarded. Reads were aligned to IMGT to assign V, D and J genes, CDR3 length, and insertions or deletions at six rearrangement sites. Within each subset, clonotype counts were normalized to sorted cell number, after which true diversity and Gini coefficients were computed with the tcR R package. The overlap coefficient, calculated on TCRB nucleotide sequences, was used to measure repertoire sharing. TCRdb provides this immuneACCESS table in a form limited to in-frame rearrangements. Some clones are lacking; in checked studies, under half of them reflect an unresolved V gene, and why the rest are absent is not known. V and J calls and clone size follow that table, whereas D and trimming were derived from the DNA. The sample table shows almost 350,000 clones, and around 8.5% are seen once. The ten largest clones represent about 1% of the sample.

For CDR1 and CDR2, the germline V gene (reference sequence) lists SGHNT and YYREEE. Relative to germline, V is 4 bases shorter and J is 5 bases shorter, with 12 bases between their ends. Counted from cysteine to phenylalanine, this CDR3 has 13 amino acids. Solely the CDR3 DNA is kept, with 39 bases framed from the first base. The receptor was derived from a man aged 25-40 years with type 1 diabetes. The specimen sequenced was central memory CD4+ T cells from blood. The chain employs TRBV5-4 and TRBJ1-2; a tentative D call is TRBD1 (5 bases match). The CDR3 protein sequence reads: CASSMGGEYGYTF. Read as DNA, the sequence is TGTGCCAGCAGCATGGGAGGGGAATATGGCTACACCTTC.